These 16 T cell receptor beta chains share one sample of origin, sequenced in a study of identical twins. TCRdb reprocessed the 5' RACE reads with MiXCR, giving one entry per CDR3 protein. This table has under 500,000 distinct CDR3 sequences, approximately 14% appearing once. These same data were also listed under a study on yellow fever vaccine responses in identical twins.

Sequencing was done on a sample of CD4+ T cells sorted from blood. These receptors were collected from a woman in her late teens or twenties in good health.

This clonotype was detected many times. This chain connects TRBV7-9 to TRBJ1-1; tentative D call: TRBD1 (6 bases). Trimming left V 4 bases short and J 7 bases short, with 10 bases between. Germline V gene lookup returns CDR1 SEHNR and CDR2 FQNEAQ (reference sequence). The CDR3 length is 12 residues. The CDR3 loop reads CASSYQGLEAFF. The CDR3 DNA reads as TGTGCCAGCAGCTACCAGGGGCTTGAAGCTTTCTTT.

The sample holds many counts of this clonotype. V usage is TRBV5-4 and J usage is TRBJ2-3; possibly TRBD1 or TRBD2 for D (5 bases each). V was cut by 3 bases and J by 1 base, with 24 bases left in between. Germline V gives CDR1 SGHNT, CDR2 YYREEE (reference sequence). The CDR3 extends over 19 amino acids. CDR3 residues: CASSSGLGVRLSGTDTQYF. CDR3 nucleotide sequence: TGTGCCAGCAGCTCCGGGCTGGGGGTTCGTCTTTCGGGCACAGATACGCAGTATTTT.

This clonotype was counted only a few times. This chain joins TRBV12-3 or TRBV12-4 and TRBJ1-2; 9 bases are shared with TRBD1. The length of the CDR3 is 14 residues. J gave up 4 bases and V 7 bases, and 7 bases lay outside the gene matches. CDR3 sequence: CASTLGQGFYGYTF. The CDR3 nucleotides read TGTGCCAGCACCCTTGGACAGGGGTTCTATGGCTACACCTTC.

This rearrangement joins TRBV14 to TRBJ2-1; 8 nucleotides agree with TRBD2. Germline-derived CDR1 and CDR2 are SGHDN and FVKESK. V was pared by 2 bases and J by 1 base, with 4 bases of the junction left unmatched. The CDR3 length is 16 residues. The CDR3 spells CASSQWAGGSYNEQFF. The DNA for the CDR3 is TGTGCCAGCAGCCAATGGGCGGGGGGTTCCTACAATGAGCAGTTCTTC.

The chain couples TRBV6-1 to TRBJ2-7; D gene uncertain. The germline V and J ends were trimmed by 5 bases and 6 bases, with 14 bases remaining between them. The CDR3 extends over 13 amino acids. Germline-derived CDR1 and CDR2 are MNHNS and SASEGT. This chain's CDR3 is CASSRDTDGEQYF. The CDR3 DNA reads TGTGCCAGCAGTCGTGACACGGACGGCGAGCAGTACTTC.

This clonotype turned up a few times. This chain uses TRBV30 with TRBJ1-2; maybe TRBD1 (5 bases). Germline assignment: CDR1 GTSNPN and CDR2 SVGIG (reference sequence). CDR3 length equals 14 residues. V was pared by 0 bases and J by 0 bases, with 8 bases between. The CDR3 DNA reads TGTGCCTGGAGTGTTCAGGGTACTAACTATGGCTACACCTTC. Encoded protein: CAWSVQGTNYGYTF.

This sequence joins TRBV29-1 and TRBJ2-3; D possibly corresponds to TRBD1 (6 bases). The germline CDR1 and CDR2 sequences are SQVTM and ANQGSEA. With 2 bases removed from V and 5 bases from J, the gap between germline ends came to 17 bases. The CDR3 covers 15 residues. The CDR3 loop reads CSVELGDKVGDTQYF. CDR3 bases: TGCAGCGTTGAACTGGGGGACAAGGTCGGAGATACGCAGTATTTT.

This clonotype was counted a few times. The V and J genes are TRBV20-1 and TRBJ2-7; 11 bases align to TRBD2. The CDR3 sequence is 16 residues long. Germline-derived CDR1 and CDR2 are DFQATT and SNEGSKA (reference sequence). Trimming took 3 bases from V and 4 from J; bases not matched to a gene: 11. The DNA of the CDR3 is TGCAGTGCTAGGCCCGTAGCGGGAGGGAGATCTTACGAGCAGTACTTC. Its protein is CSARPVAGGRSYEQYF.

V usage is TRBV4-3 and J usage is TRBJ2-1, with a weak D call TRBD2 (5 bases). The V and J ends lost 2 bases and 6 bases respectively, with 20 bases between them. Looked up from germline, CDR1 is LGHNA and CDR2 is YSLEER. This CDR3 region has 17 residues. The CDR3 loop reads CASSQLGVGPGSNEQFF. Here the CDR3 DNA reads TGCGCCAGCAGCCAACTGGGAGTAGGGCCTGGTTCCAATGAGCAGTTCTTC.

This clonotype has just a few counts. The CDR3 loop reads CASRRTQGAGEQYF. CDR3 nucleotides: TGTGCCAGCAGACGAACACAGGGAGCCGGCGAGCAGTACTTC. The chain joins TRBV6-1 to TRBJ2-7; D is perhaps TRBD1 (6 bases). V lost 6 bases and J 6 bases, leaving 18 bases between the germline ends. This CDR3 region has 14 residues. Germline CDR1 MNHNS, CDR2 SASEGT.

This clonotype has a handful of counts. This rearrangement joins TRBV7-2 to TRBJ2-3; D unresolved. CDR3 size: 14 residues. CDR1 is SGHTA and CDR2 is FQGNSA in the germline V gene. V was pared by 5 bases and J by 2 bases, with 11 bases between. CDR3 bases: TGTGCCAGCAGCACGATGAAACCCACAGATACGCAGTATTTT. Protein sequence: CASSTMKPTDTQYF. Supplemented by reference TRBV7-2 and TRBJ2-3, the full variable domain reads GAGVSQSPSNKVTEKGKDVELRCDPISGHTALYWYRQSLGQGLEFLIYFQGNSAPDKSGLPSDRFSAERTGGSVSTLTIQRTQQEDSAVYLCASSTMKPTDTQYFGPGTRLTVL.

This clonotype showed up just a few times. This rearrangement joins TRBV15 to TRBJ2-5, with D uncertain. This CDR3 region has 12 residues. Germline-derived CDR1 and CDR2 are LNHNV and YYDKDF (reference sequence). The germline V and J ends were trimmed by 0 bases and 2 bases, with 1 base remaining between them. Here the CDR3 reads CATSREQETQYF. The CDR3 DNA is TGTGCCACCAGCAGAGAACAAGAGACCCAGTACTTC.

The chain links TRBV20-1 to TRBJ2-3; 8 positions agree with TRBD1. Germline values: CDR1 DFQATT, CDR2 SNEGSKA (reference sequence). The CDR3 loop spans 13 amino acids. V was pared by 4 bases and J by 4 bases, with 4 bases of the junction left unmatched. The CDR3 spells CSATDRGADTQYF. Written as DNA, the CDR3 is TGCAGTGCTACCGACAGGGGAGCAGATACGCAGTATTTT.

This chain uses TRBV10-3 with TRBJ2-1; D unresolved. The CDR3 consists of 12 residues. The V end was cut by 6 bases, the J end by 8 bases, with 11 bases between. CDR1 is ENHRY, CDR2 SYGVKD, per germline. The DNA of the CDR3 is TGTGCCATCAGGTTTGGAAGGGATGAGCAGTTCTTC. Translated, it gives CAIRFGRDEQFF.

The chain recombines TRBV7-2 with TRBJ2-5, with 9 bases fitting TRBD1. The CDR3 has 15 residues. In germline, CDR1 is SGHTA, CDR2 FQGNSA. After removal of 1 base from V and 5 bases from J, the junction contained 5 bases not matched to a gene. The CDR3: CASSLGDREAETQYF. For the CDR3, the DNA is TGTGCCAGCAGCTTAGGGGACAGGGAAGCTGAGACCCAGTACTTC.

This clonotype appeared a few times. The chain has TRBV5-6 and TRBJ2-4, with 9 bases that match TRBD2. The CDR3 length is 15 residues. The trim removed 3 bases at V and 6 bases at J, leaving 7 bases unmatched. CDR1 and CDR2 (germline): SGHDT, YYEEEE. The CDR3, as DNA: TGTGCCAGCAGCTCGCCGACTAGCGGTCCAAACATTCAGTACTTC. Translating gives CASSSPTSGPNIQYF.